This TCR beta chain came from a study of T cell repertoires in cytomegalovirus infection. Study context: Indications came from public TCR beta signatures; they pointed to CMV infection and to a matching HLA type. Study-level results: Totalled public TCR beta family frequency picked out people who carried CMV plus the relevant HLA. HLA-C-restricted CMV clonotypes gave the most frequent clonotype in two of eight donors.

TCRdb itself ran the reads through MiXCR, one entry per CDR3 protein. The sample carries around 310,000 distinct CDR3 sequences, roughly 17% recorded once. In the case of this clonotype: What it recognizes is unknown.

Germline CDR1 SGDLS, CDR2 YYNGEE. This CDR3 is built from 12 residues. V was clipped by 1 base and J by 8 bases, with 7 bases between them. The chain uses TRBV9 and TRBJ2-1, with D unclear. The sample taken for sequencing was PBMCs. The receptor comes from a human donor in good health (CMV status not recorded). Some clones in this sample may be carry-over from other donors' samples. The CDR3, as DNA: TGTGCCAGCAGCGTACAGGAAGATGAGCAGTTCTTC. Encoded protein: CASSVQEDEQFF.